These 5 T cell receptor beta chains came from one sample sequenced in a study of cytomegalovirus exposure and HLA in healthy donors. The PCR ran on 60 Vbeta and 13 Jbeta primers. Sequencing used immunoSEQ multiplex PCR; TCRdb keeps in-frame clones, though not all of them. The sample includes 95,000 to 150,000 clones, around two thirds of them seen just once. What was sequenced was PBMCs. The origin of the receptors is a woman in her thirties or forties in good health and CMV-seropositive.

The chain has TRBV28 and TRBJ2-1; D is possibly TRBD1 (5 bases). From germline, CDR1 is MDHEN and CDR2 SYDVKM. The CDR3 loop spans 11 amino acids. V lost 0 bases to trimming and J lost 13 bases, with 7 bases between them. Here the CDR3 reads CASSLWQGQFF. The CDR3 DNA follows: TGTGCCAGCAGTTTATGGCAGGGCCAGTTCTTC.

V gene TRBV13 combines with J gene TRBJ1-1; 7 bases are shared with TRBD1. The junction had 2 bases not matched to a gene; V was cut back by 6 bases and J by 1 base. Germline lookup yields CDR1 PRHDT and CDR2 FYEKMQ (reference sequence). CDR3 length: 13 residues. The CDR3 region is CASSRQGNTEAFF. The CDR3 DNA follows: TGTGCCAGCAGTCGACAGGGGAACACTGAAGCTTTCTTT.

This chain uses TRBV7-9 with TRBJ2-1, with 15 bases identical to TRBD2. The CDR3 contains 15 residues. CDR1 and CDR2 (germline): SEHNR, FQNEAQ (reference sequence). V was pared by 5 bases and J by 9 bases, with 5 bases of the junction left unmatched. The CDR3 sequence: CASSHGTSGRIEQFF. Here the CDR3 DNA reads TGTGCCAGCAGCCACGGGACTAGCGGGAGGATTGAGCAGTTCTTC.

The CDR3 nucleotides read TGTGCCAGCAGCTTGGAAGGGGGCAGGGCTGGAAACACCATATATTTT. Its translation is CASSLEGGRAGNTIYF. The chain uses TRBV5-8 and TRBJ1-3; TRBD1 matches 7 bases. Germline assignment: CDR1 SGHTS and CDR2 YDEGEE. V was clipped by 0 bases and J by 2 bases; unmatched bases: 5. The CDR3 consists of 16 residues.

For the CDR3, the DNA is TGTGCCAGCAGCGGGGGGACAGGAAAGAACACTGAAGCTTTCTTT. It codes for CASSGGTGKNTEAFF. The chain has TRBV11-2 and TRBJ1-1; TRBD1 matches 8 bases. CDR3 length equals 15 residues. The V and J ends lost 5 bases and 1 base, in that order; junction bases with no gene match: 6. Germline V gives CDR1 SGHAT, CDR2 FQNNGV.